Described below is a single TCR beta chain sequence and its context. These data come from a study of blood T cell repertoires in COVID-19. With 5 bases removed from V and 4 bases from J, the gap between germline ends came to 18 bases. The CDR3 contains 17 residues. Germline V lookup: CDR1 SEHNR, CDR2 FQNEAQ (reference sequence). Generated by immunoSEQ multiplex PCR, the TCRdb table keeps only in-frame clones and is missing some. The repertoire holds under 300,000 clones, with about nine tenths as singletons. Material for sequencing was PBMCs or T cells enriched from blood (not recorded which). The receptor was isolated from a woman aged 35 to 49 who had recovered from COVID-19. V is TRBV7-9 and J is TRBJ2-6; tentatively, D is TRBD2 (5 bases). DNA for the CDR3: TGTGCCAGCAGCCCACGACTCGGGGTAACAGGGGCCAACGTCCTGACTTTC. This codes for CASSPRLGVTGANVLTF.